This T cell receptor beta chain appears in the sequencing data of a study of CD8 T cells in ankylosing spondylitis. The CDR3 consists of 15 residues. V lost 4 bases and J 0 bases, leaving 10 bases between the germline ends. A quantitative 5'-RACE method, one with molecular barcodes, was used to make TCR beta libraries. One entry per CDR3 protein, called by TCRdb with MiXCR from the 5' RACE reads. The sample holds 400,000 or so distinct CDR3 sequences, roughly 26% seen once. Study-wide results and caveats: There was a TCR beta motif, made of several highly homologous variants, that appeared characteristic of ankylosing spondylitis blood. Some motif variants were previously reported in reactive arthritis synovial fluid and blood. Enrichment of disease-linked clones was reportedly significant in matched ankylosing spondylitis synovial fluid. In peripheral blood, disease-linked CD8+ clones occurred at relatively low frequencies.

About this clonotype itself: Its antigen is unidentified.

This receptor was taken from a male donor with ankylosing spondylitis. The sample was blood, either unsorted or a sorted T cell fraction (not recorded which). This chain uses TRBV12-3 or TRBV12-4 with TRBJ2-1; D uncertain. The CDR3 sequence is CASSSPASSYNEQFF. As DNA, the CDR3 is TGTGCCAGCAGTTCGCCTGCGAGCTCCTACAATGAGCAGTTCTTC.